The 19 T cell receptor beta chains given below trace back to one sample, sequenced in a study of blood T cell repertoires in COVID-19. TCRdb keeps only in-frame clones here, not all; method: immunoSEQ multiplex PCR. The sample records roughly 240,000 clones, approximately 90% being singletons. Input material: PBMCs or T cells enriched from blood (not recorded which). All receptors come from a man between 45 and 60 years old who had been exposed to COVID-19.

The chain has TRBV6-1 and TRBJ1-2; the match to TRBD1 covers 9 bases. The CDR3 runs to 18 residues. CDR1 and CDR2 (germline): MNHNS, SASEGT. The V gene end was trimmed by 2 bases and the J gene end by 3 bases; junction bases not matched to a gene: 13. The CDR3 sequence is CASSEWRGTGSIDYGYTF. The CDR3 region has the DNA TGTGCCAGCAGTGAATGGAGGGGGACAGGGAGTATAGACTATGGCTACACCTTC.

The chain recombines TRBV13 with TRBJ1-3; D ambiguous. CDR1 and CDR2 from the germline V gene are PRHDT and FYEKMQ (reference sequence). V dropped 2 bases and J dropped 0 bases, with 11 bases sitting between them. The CDR3 runs to 16 residues. CDR3 nucleotides: TGTGCCAGCAGCTTACTAGAGTGGCGCTCTGGAAACACCATATATTTT. This translates into CASSLLEWRSGNTIYF.

The chain employs TRBV9 and TRBJ1-1, with TRBD1 as a possible D gene (6 bases). The CDR3 has 16 amino acids. CDR1 is SGDLS, CDR2 YYNGEE, per germline. V dropped 3 bases and J dropped 1 base, with 16 bases sitting between them. CDR3 in amino acids: CASSGPRQGKNTEAFF. The CDR3 region has the DNA TGTGCCAGCAGCGGACCCCGGCAGGGGAAGAACACTGAAGCTTTCTTT. Full variable domain (remainder filled in from reference TRBV9 and TRBJ1-1): DSGVTQTPKHLITATGQRVTLRCSPRSGDLSVYWYQQSLDQGLQFLIQYYNGEERAKGNILERFSAQQFPDLHSELNLSSLELGDSALYFCASSGPRQGKNTEAFFGQGTRLTVV.

This chain uses TRBV14 with TRBJ2-1, with D maybe TRBD1 (5 bases). The germline gives CDR1 SGHDN, CDR2 FVKESK. Trimming removed 0 bases from V and 9 bases from J, with 9 bases in between. CDR3 length: 13 amino acids. The CDR3 coding sequence is TGTGCCAGCAGCCAAGAAATCAGGGCTGAGCAGTTCTTC. Translating gives CASSQEIRAEQFF. The full variable domain, with the rest looked up from reference TRBV14 and TRBJ2-1, is EAGVTQFPSHSVIEKGQTVTLRCDPISGHDNLYWYRRVMGKEIKFLLHFVKESKQDESGMPNNRFLAERTGGTYSTLKVQPAELEDSGVYFCASSQEIRAEQFFGPGTRLTVL.

The chain joins TRBV7-8 to TRBJ1-5; no definite D call. The germline V and J ends were trimmed by 1 base and 3 bases, with 10 bases remaining between them. The CDR3 covers 15 residues. Germline V gene data show CDR1 as SGHVS and CDR2 as FQNEAQ. The CDR3 is CASSLVPDFNQPQHF. The CDR3 DNA is TGTGCCAGCAGCTTAGTCCCCGACTTCAATCAGCCCCAGCATTTT.

This clone has a handful of counts. The V and J genes are TRBV20-1 and TRBJ1-1; perhaps TRBD1 as D (6 bases). The germline CDR1 and CDR2 sequences are DFQATT and SNEGSKA (reference sequence). This CDR3 has 18 amino acids. The V end lost 3 bases, the J end lost 1 base, and 24 bases lay between the germline ends. The CDR3, as DNA: TGCAGTGCTAGTGCCTTCCAGGGGTCTGTTGGCGGGAACACTGAAGCTTTCTTT. Its protein product is CSASAFQGSVGGNTEAFF.

The gene calls are TRBV5-4 and TRBJ2-3; 9 bases are a match to TRBD2. J gave up 0 bases and V 1 base, and 12 bases lay outside the gene matches. Per germline, CDR1 SGHNT and CDR2 YYREEE (reference sequence). This CDR3 has 19 residues. This CDR3 reads CASSLFERRGGRSTDTQYF. The CDR3 DNA reads as TGTGCCAGCAGCTTGTTTGAACGGCGGGGGGGCCGGAGCACAGATACGCAGTATTTT.

V and J are TRBV29-1 and TRBJ1-1; 7 bases are a match to TRBD1. The germline V gene encodes CDR1 SQVTM and CDR2 ANQGSEA. The CDR3 covers 13 residues. V was clipped by 6 bases and J by 5 bases; unmatched bases: 9. CDR3 sequence: CSVPAGGWTEAFF. CDR3 DNA: TGCAGCGTCCCGGCAGGGGGTTGGACTGAAGCTTTCTTT.

The chain employs TRBV7-2 and TRBJ1-1, with a tentative D call TRBD1 (5 bases). The CDR3 runs 14 residues. Looked up from germline, CDR1 is SGHTA and CDR2 is FQGNSA. V was cut by 5 bases and J by 0 bases, with 10 bases left in between. The CDR3 sequence is CASSAQGMNTEAFF. CDR3 bases: TGTGCCAGCAGCGCTCAGGGAATGAACACTGAAGCTTTCTTT.

The chain links TRBV2 to TRBJ1-5; a possible D gene is TRBD1 (6 bases). The CDR3 runs 14 residues. The germline gives CDR1 SNHLY, CDR2 FYNNEI. Trimming pared 5 bases from V and 3 bases from J, leaving 11 bases between. DNA of the CDR3: TGTGCCAGCAGTATAGGACAGATCAATCAGCCCCAGCATTTT. The encoded protein is CASSIGQINQPQHF.

V usage is TRBV6-4 and J usage is TRBJ2-7, with 8 bases identical to TRBD2. This CDR3 is built from 15 residues. CDR1 and CDR2 from the germline V gene are MRHNA and SNTAGT. V trimming: 9 bases; J trimming: 0 bases; junction bases outside the gene matches: 10. Written as DNA, the CDR3 is TGTGCCAGTGTGTCGCCGGGGGGGAACTCCTACGAGCAGTACTTC. Translation gives CASVSPGGNSYEQYF.

The V call is TRBV5-4, the J call TRBJ1-1; possibly TRBD1 for D (5 bases). CDR1 is SGHNT, CDR2 YYREEE, per germline (reference sequence). The CDR3 has 12 amino acids. Trimming removed 6 bases at V and 6 bases at J, with 12 bases between. The CDR3 DNA reads TGTGCCAGCAATATTGACAGTGCTGAAGCTTTCTTT. Amino acid sequence: CASNIDSAEAFF.

As DNA, the CDR3 is TGTGCCAGCAGTGTACCGACAGGAAGGGCCTTCAATCAGCCCCAGCATTTT. It translates to CASSVPTGRAFNQPQHF. This chain joins TRBV6-1 and TRBJ1-5; maybe TRBD1 (6 bases). The CDR3 contains 17 residues. V lost 4 bases and J 3 bases, leaving 19 bases between the germline ends. In germline, CDR1 is MNHNS, CDR2 SASEGT.

This clone turned up a few times. This chain joins TRBV28 and TRBJ2-7; 7 bases align to TRBD2. The germline CDR1 and CDR2 sequences are MDHEN and SYDVKM. CDR3 size: 13 residues. With 9 bases clipped from V and 0 bases from J, the junction kept 5 bases outside the gene matches. The CDR3 reads CASVSGGSYEQYV. The DNA of the CDR3 is TGTGCCAGTGTCTCGGGGGGCTCCTACGAGCAGTACGTC.

The rearrangement joins TRBV6-5 to TRBJ1-2; weak D call: TRBD1 (6 bases). CDR3 size: 13 residues. The germline CDR1 and CDR2 sequences are MNHEY and SVGAGI. Between the trimmed V and J ends, which lost 5 bases and 2 bases, there was a span of 9 bases. The CDR3 here is CASSTGPNYGYTF. Written as DNA, the CDR3 is TGTGCCAGCAGTACAGGGCCCAACTATGGCTACACCTTC.

The V and J genes are TRBV18 and TRBJ1-3; 10 bases align to TRBD1. CDR1 and CDR2 from the germline V gene are KGHSH and LQKENI. The CDR3 extends over 17 amino acids. V shed 6 bases, J shed 9 bases, and the junction held 17 bases outside the gene matches. The CDR3 region has the DNA TGTGCCAGCTCTCACCCCGGGACAGGGGCTCCGGTTGGCACCATATATTTT. It encodes CASSHPGTGAPVGTIYF.

On this clone: At one end, the junction sequence differs from germline, possibly due to a read error. This chain connects TRBV5-3 to TRBJ1-6; D is perhaps TRBD1 (6 bases). TRBV5-3 is filed as an ORF, its function uncertain. The CDR3 length is 17 residues. The CDR3: CHSAGAFMGSYNSPLHF. Here the CDR3 DNA reads TGCCACTCGGCGGGGGCGTTCATGGGCTCCTATAATTCACCCCTCCACTTT.

The chain recombines TRBV5-4 with TRBJ1-6, with unresolved D. The CDR3 is 12 amino acids. CDR1 and CDR2 from the germline V gene are SGHNT and YYREEE (reference sequence). V was pared by 1 base and J by 8 bases, with 4 bases between. The CDR3: CASSLTDSPLHF. The CDR3 nucleotides read TGTGCCAGCAGCTTGACAGATTCACCCCTCCACTTT. The full variable domain, completed using reference TRBV5-4 and TRBJ1-6, is ETGVTQSPTHLIKTRGQQVTLRCSSQSGHNTVSWYQQALGQGPQFIFQYYREEENGRGNFPPRFSGLQFPNYSSELNVNALELDDSALYLCASSLTDSPLHFGNGTRLTVT.

The chain joins TRBV7-3 to TRBJ2-2; D uncertain. V was shortened by 4 bases and J by 7 bases, with 13 bases between the two germline ends. This CDR3 region has 14 residues. Germline CDR1 and CDR2: SGHTA and FQGTGA. CDR3 in amino acids: CASSSGVLYGELFF. CDR3 DNA sequence: TGTGCCAGCAGCTCTGGAGTATTATACGGGGAGCTGTTTTTT.